There are many counts of the clone carrying this T cell receptor (beta chain). The target antigen is unknown. The data derive from a study of CD8 T cells in ankylosing spondylitis. General observations from the study: Clones linked to disease, bearing a CD8+ phenotype, were relatively rare in peripheral blood. There was reportedly significant enrichment of clones that were disease-linked in matched ankylosing spondylitis synovial fluid. A motif of 7 to 9 highly homologous TCR beta variants was seen as apparently characteristic of ankylosing spondylitis blood. Certain motif variants had earlier been reported in reactive arthritis synovial fluid and blood.

This CDR3 comprises 13 residues. CDR1 and CDR2 (germline): SEHNR, FQNEAQ (reference sequence). V shed 7 bases and J shed 7 bases, with 16 bases lying between them. Quantitative 5'-RACE with molecular barcodes produced the TCR beta libraries. TCRdb used MiXCR to reprocess the 5' RACE reads, holding one entry per CDR3 protein. The sample includes some 220,000 distinct CDR3 sequences, approximately 7.3% of them seen just once. The receptor comes from a male donor with ankylosing spondylitis. Material: blood, either unsorted or a sorted T cell fraction (not recorded which). V usage is TRBV7-9 and J usage is TRBJ1-1; D gene ambiguous. CDR3 sequence (DNA): TGTGCCAGCATCCTGGAGGCAGGCGGTGAAGCTTTCTTT. Its protein product is CASILEAGGEAFF.